This T cell receptor (beta chain) comes out of a study of OX40 agonist ivuxolimab in advanced cancers. Drawing of blood for sampling happened at baseline, at cycle 4 day 1, and at cycle 7 day 1. Germline CDR1 is SEHNR and CDR2 is FQNEAQ (reference sequence). The CDR3 consists of 16 residues. V was trimmed by 3 bases and J by 2 bases, leaving 16 bases between them. The protocol was immunoSEQ multiplex PCR, while the TCRdb copy is restricted to in-frame clones and leaves out a portion. This table has roughly 53,000 clones, approximately 75% appearing once. The V gene is TRBV7-9, the J gene TRBJ1-2, with D perhaps TRBD1 (6 bases). The clonotype originates from an adult with an advanced solid tumor such as melanoma, head and neck, liver or kidney cancer. The sequences come from CD4+ or CD8+ T cells sorted from blood, collected in a trial of the OX40 agonist ivuxolimab. The CDR3 loop reads CASSLTQDSLNYGYTF. The CDR3 coding sequence is TGTGCCAGCAGCTTGACCCAGGACAGCCTAAACTATGGCTACACCTTC.